This T cell receptor (beta chain) was sequenced in a study of T cell responses to AZD1222 COVID-19 vaccine. Study-level findings and limits: Nearly half of spike-specific TCRs reportedly go after variant regions that carry no mutations.

Deletions cut 5 bases from V and 1 base from J, with 4 bases between. Germline V gives CDR1 SGHTS, CDR2 YDEGEE. CDR3 length: 12 amino acids. The data were produced by immunoSEQ multiplex PCR, yet TCRdb's version contains in-frame clones alone and is incomplete. This table has about 100,000 clones, about 89% appearing once. This clone was observed a single time. Its matching antigen is unknown. The chain recombines TRBV5-8 with TRBJ1-5; no firm D call. This TCR derives from an adult in good health. Sequencing used peripheral blood, obtained on day 0 of AZD1222 vaccination. CDR3 in DNA: TGTGCCAGCAGAGACAGCAATCAGCCCCAGCATTTT. Residues: CASRDSNQPQHF. Full variable domain (outside the CDR3, taken from reference TRBV5-8 and TRBJ1-5): EAGVTQSPTHLIKTRGQQATLRCSPISGHTSVYWYQQALGLGLQFLLWYDEGEERNRGNFPPRFSGRQFPNYSSELNVNALELEDSALYLCASRDSNQPQHFGDGTRLSIL.